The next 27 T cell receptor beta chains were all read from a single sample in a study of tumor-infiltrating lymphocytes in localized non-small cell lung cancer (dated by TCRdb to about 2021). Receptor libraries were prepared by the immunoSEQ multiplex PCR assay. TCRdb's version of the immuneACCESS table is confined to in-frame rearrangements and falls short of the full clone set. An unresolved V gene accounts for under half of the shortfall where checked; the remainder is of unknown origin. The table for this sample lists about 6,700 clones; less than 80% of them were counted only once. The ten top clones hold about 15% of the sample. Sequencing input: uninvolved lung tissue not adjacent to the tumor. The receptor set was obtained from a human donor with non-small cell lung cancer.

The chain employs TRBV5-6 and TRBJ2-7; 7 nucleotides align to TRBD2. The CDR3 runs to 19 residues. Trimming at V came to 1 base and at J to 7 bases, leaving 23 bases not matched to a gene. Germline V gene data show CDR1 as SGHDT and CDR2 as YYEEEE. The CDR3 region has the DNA TGTGCCAGCAGCTTGTCAAGGCCCCCGGCTAGCGGACGGTACGTGGAGCAGTACTTC. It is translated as CASSLSRPPASGRYVEQYF.

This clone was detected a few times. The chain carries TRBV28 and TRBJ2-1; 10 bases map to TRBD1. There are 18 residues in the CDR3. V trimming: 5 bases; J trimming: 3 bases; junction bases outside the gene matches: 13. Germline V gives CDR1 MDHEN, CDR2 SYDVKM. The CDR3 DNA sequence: TGTGCCAGCAGTCCTGGACCATCGGACAGGGGGTTCTACAATGAGCAGTTCTTC. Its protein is CASSPGPSDRGFYNEQFF.

CDR3 loop: CASSLAYVLGYTF. The CDR3, as DNA: TGTGCCAGCAGCTTAGCGTACGTGCTGGGCTACACCTTC. This chain joins TRBV7-2 and TRBJ1-2; no firm D call. CDR1 SGHTA and CDR2 FQGNSA come from the germline V gene. This CDR3 contains 13 residues. V was clipped by 0 bases and J by 8 bases, with 10 bases between them.

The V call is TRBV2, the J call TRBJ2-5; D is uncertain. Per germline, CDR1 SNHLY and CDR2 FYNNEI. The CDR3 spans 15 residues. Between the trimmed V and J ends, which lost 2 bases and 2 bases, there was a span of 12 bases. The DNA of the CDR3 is TGTGCCAGCAGTGAATGGGTGGGGAATCAAGAGACCCAGTACTTC. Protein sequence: CASSEWVGNQETQYF.

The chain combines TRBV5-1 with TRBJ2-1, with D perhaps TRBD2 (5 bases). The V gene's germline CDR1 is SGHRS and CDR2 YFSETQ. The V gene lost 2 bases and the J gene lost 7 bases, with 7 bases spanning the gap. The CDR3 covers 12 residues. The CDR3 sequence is CASSLPGNEQFF. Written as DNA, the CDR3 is TGCGCCAGCAGCTTACCGGGGAATGAGCAGTTCTTC.

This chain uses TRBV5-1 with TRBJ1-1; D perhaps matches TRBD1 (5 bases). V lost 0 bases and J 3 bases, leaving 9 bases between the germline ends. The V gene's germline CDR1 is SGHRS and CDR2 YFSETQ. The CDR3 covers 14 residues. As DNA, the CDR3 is TGCGCCAGCAGCTTGGGGCAGGGATACACTGAAGCTTTCTTT. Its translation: CASSLGQGYTEAFF.

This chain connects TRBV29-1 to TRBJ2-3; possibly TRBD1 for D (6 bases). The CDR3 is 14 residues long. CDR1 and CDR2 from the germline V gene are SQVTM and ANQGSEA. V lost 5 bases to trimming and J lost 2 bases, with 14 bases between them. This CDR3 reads CSVLIRQATDTQYF. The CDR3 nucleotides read TGCAGCGTTCTTATCCGACAGGCCACAGATACGCAGTATTTT.

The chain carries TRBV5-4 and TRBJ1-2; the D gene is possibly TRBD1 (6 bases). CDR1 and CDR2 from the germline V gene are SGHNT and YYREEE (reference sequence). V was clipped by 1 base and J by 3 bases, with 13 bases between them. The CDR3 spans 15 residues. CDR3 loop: CASSLWGRGYYGYTF. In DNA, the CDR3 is TGTGCCAGCAGCTTGTGGGGCAGGGGCTACTATGGCTACACCTTC.

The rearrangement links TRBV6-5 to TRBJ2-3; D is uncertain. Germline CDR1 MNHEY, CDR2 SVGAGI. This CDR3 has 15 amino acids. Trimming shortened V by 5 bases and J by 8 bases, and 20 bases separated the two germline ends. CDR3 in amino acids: CASSATGYRIGTQYF. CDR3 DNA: TGTGCCAGCAGTGCTACCGGGTACAGAATCGGTACGCAGTATTTT.

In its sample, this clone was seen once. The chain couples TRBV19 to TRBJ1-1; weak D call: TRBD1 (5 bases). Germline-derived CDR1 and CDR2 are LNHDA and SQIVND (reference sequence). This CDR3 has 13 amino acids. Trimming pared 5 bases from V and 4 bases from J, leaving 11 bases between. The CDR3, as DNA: TGTGCCAGTAGTGCGAGGGGAGGCACTGAAGCTTTCTTT. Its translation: CASSARGGTEAFF.

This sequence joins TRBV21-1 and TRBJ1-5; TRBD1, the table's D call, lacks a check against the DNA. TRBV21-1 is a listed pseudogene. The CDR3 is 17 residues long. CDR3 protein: CASSRMTGENSNQPQHF. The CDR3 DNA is TGTGCCAGCAGCAGAATGACAGGGGAAAATAGCAATCAGCCCCAGCATTTT.

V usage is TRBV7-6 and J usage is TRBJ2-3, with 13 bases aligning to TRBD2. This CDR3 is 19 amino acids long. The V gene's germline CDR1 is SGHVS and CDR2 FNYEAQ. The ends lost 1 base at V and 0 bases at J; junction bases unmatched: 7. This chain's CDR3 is CASSLEWTSGSLSTDTQYF. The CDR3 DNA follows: TGTGCCAGCAGCTTAGAATGGACTAGCGGGAGCCTGAGCACAGATACGCAGTATTTT.

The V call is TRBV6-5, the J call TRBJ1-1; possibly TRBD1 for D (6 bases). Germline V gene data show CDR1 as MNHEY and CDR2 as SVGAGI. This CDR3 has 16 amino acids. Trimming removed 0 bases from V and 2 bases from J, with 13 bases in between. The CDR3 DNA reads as TGTGCCAGCAGTTACTCGTTCCGGGGGCGAAACACTGAAGCTTTCTTT. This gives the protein CASSYSFRGRNTEAFF.

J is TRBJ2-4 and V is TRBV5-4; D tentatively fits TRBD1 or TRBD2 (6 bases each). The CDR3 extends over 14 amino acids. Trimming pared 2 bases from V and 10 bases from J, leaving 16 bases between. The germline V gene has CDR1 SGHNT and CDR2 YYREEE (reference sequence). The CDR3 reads CASSFEGGFGIQYF. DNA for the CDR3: TGTGCCAGCAGCTTTGAAGGGGGGTTTGGAATTCAGTACTTC.

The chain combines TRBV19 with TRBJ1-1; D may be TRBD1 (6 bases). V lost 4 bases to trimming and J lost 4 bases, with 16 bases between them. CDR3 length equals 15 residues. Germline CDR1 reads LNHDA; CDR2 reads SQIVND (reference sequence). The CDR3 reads CASSTSGTLRTEAFF. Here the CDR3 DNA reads TGTGCCAGTAGTACATCCGGGACACTTCGCACTGAAGCTTTCTTT.

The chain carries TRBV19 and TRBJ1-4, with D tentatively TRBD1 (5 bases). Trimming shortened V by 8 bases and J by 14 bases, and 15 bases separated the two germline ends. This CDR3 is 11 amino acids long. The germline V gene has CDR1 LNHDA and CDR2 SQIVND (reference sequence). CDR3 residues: CASRQGGSLFF. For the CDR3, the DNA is TGTGCCAGTCGCCAGGGAGGTTCGCTGTTTTTT.

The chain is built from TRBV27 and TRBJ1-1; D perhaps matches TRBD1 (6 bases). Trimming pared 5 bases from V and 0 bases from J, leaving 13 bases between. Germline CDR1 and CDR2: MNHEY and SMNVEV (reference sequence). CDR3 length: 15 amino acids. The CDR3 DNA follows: TGTGCCAGCAGTGTCTCGACAGGTCTGAACACTGAAGCTTTCTTT. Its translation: CASSVSTGLNTEAFF.

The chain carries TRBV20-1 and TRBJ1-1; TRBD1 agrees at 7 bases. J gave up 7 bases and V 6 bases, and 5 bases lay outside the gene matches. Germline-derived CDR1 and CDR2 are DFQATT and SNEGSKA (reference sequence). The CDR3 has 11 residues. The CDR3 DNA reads TGCAGTGCGAGAACAGGGGTTGAAGCTTTCTTT. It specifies CSARTGVEAFF.

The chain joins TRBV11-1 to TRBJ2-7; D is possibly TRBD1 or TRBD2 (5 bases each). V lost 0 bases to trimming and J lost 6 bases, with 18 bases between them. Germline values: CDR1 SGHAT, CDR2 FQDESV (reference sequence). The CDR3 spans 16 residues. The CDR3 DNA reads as TGTGCCAGCAGCTTAGCGCTTCGGGACCAACCCCCCGAGCAGTACTTC. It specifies CASSLALRDQPPEQYF.

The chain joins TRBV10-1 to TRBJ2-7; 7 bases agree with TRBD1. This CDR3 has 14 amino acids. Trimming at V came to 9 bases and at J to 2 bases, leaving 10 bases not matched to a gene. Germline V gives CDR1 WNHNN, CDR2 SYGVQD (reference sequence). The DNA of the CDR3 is TGCGCCAGTGGATACCGGGACAGACCCTACGAGCAGTACTTC. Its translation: CASGYRDRPYEQYF.

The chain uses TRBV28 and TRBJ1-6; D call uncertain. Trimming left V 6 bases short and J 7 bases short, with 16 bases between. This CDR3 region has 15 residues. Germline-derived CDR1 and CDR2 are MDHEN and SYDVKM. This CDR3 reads CASSRSGDWNSPLHF. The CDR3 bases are TGTGCCAGCAGCCGATCGGGAGATTGGAATTCACCCCTCCACTTT.

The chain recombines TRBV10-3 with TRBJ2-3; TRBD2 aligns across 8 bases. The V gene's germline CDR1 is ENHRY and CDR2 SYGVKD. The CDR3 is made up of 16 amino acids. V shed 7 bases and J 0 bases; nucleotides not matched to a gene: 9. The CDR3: CAITGREGRSTDTQYF. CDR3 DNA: TGTGCCATCACGGGCCGGGAGGGCCGAAGCACAGATACGCAGTATTTT.

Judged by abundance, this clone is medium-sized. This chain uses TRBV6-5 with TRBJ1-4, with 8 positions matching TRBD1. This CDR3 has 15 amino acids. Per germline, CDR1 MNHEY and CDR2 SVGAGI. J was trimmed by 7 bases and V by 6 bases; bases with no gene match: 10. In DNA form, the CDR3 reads TGTGCCAGCAGGTCAGACAGGGGACTTGGTGAAAAACTGTTTTTT. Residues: CASRSDRGLGEKLFF.

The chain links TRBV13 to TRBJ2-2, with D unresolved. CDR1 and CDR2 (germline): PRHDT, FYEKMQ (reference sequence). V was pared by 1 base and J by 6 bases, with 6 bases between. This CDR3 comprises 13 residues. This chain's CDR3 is CASSLVAAGELFF. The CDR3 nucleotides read TGTGCCAGCAGCTTAGTTGCAGCCGGGGAGCTGTTTTTT.

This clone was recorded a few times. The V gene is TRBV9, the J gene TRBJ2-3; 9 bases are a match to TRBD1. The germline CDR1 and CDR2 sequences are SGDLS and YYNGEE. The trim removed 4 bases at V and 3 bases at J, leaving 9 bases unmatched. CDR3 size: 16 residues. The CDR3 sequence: CASSFQGTGITDTQYF. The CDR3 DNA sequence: TGTGCCAGCAGCTTCCAAGGGACAGGGATTACAGATACGCAGTATTTT.

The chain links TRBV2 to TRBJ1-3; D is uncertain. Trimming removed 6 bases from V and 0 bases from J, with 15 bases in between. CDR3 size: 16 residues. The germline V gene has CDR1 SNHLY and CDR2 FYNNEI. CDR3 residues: CASSHRPGDSGNTIYF. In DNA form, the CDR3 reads TGTGCCAGCAGCCATAGGCCCGGAGACTCTGGAAACACCATATATTTT.

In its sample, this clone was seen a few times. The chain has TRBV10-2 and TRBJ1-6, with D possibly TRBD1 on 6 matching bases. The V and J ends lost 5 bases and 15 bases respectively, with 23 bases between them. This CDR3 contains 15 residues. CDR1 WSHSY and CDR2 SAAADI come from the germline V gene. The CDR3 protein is CASSTGTSPNQGLHF. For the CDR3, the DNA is TGCGCCAGCAGTACCGGGACATCGCCCAATCAGGGCCTCCACTTT.